A few counts support the clone carrying this TCR beta chain. The CDR3 is 16 amino acids. From germline, CDR1 is LNHDA and CDR2 SQIVND (reference sequence). Trimming shortened V by 6 bases and J by 4 bases, and 19 bases separated the two germline ends. Adults between about 18 and 95 years of age took part from fewer than 30 US areas. Cohorts were determined from participant-reported clinical history. The data are from a study of blood T cell repertoires in COVID-19. The wider study: PBMCs, B-cell-depleted T cells, or T cells provided the cDNA or gDNA that made up the material.

In the study's own analysis: Amplification with reference gene primers provided the estimates of nucleated cell counts. The protocol was immunoSEQ multiplex PCR, while the TCRdb copy is restricted to in-frame clones and leaves out a portion. V, J and clone size derive from that table, while D and trimming were established from the DNA sequence. The sample comprises under 400,000 clones, approximately 86% of which are singletons, and approximately 4% rests with the top ten. The chain couples TRBV19 to TRBJ2-1; tentative D call: TRBD1 (6 bases). Sequenced: PBMCs or T cells enriched from blood (not recorded which). This sequence was found in a woman aged 40 to 49 with acute COVID-19. The CDR3 sequence is CASSRLDRLIYNEQFF. For the CDR3, the DNA is TGTGCCAGTAGCCGACTTGACAGGTTAATATACAATGAGCAGTTCTTC.